Reported below is one T cell receptor (beta chain). This receptor's antigen is unknown. Per-base qualities were not stored, and no clone one base away is much larger. Reading the label with the study, this specimen's time point is: baseline before first vaccination. The vaccinee samples were drawn from two UK trials, COV001 and COV002, one of which was a single-blind randomized controlled phase 2/3 trial testing AZD1222 (ChAdOx1 nCoV-19) in healthy adults. Trial participant PBMC samples were collected at day 0 and day 28 after the second dose for TCRbeta chain sequencing. The CDR1 and CDR2 encoded by the germline V gene are MDHEN and SYDVKM. The germline V end is reduced by 6 bases and the J end by 2 bases; junction bases left unmatched: 13. The CDR3 runs 17 residues from the cysteine to the phenylalanine. Solely the CDR3 DNA is kept, with 51 bases framed from the first base. The CDR3 regions of human TCRbeta chains were analyzed by immunosequencing. The authors' analysis ran thus. TCRs in the repertoires were compared against a reference library of SARS-CoV-2-specific TCRs that had been generated with the MIRA antigen-specificity platform. Breadth was defined as the fraction of unique TCRs that were SARS-CoV-2-associated, and depth was defined as the fraction of total T cells that were SARS-CoV-2-associated. Using the MIRA data, every spike-specific TCR was mapped to the spike region that the TCR reacted to and assigned to either a CD4 or a CD8 class. Log10-transformed breadth and depth values were compared by one-way ANOVA with Sidak's multiple comparisons tests. This is the immuneACCESS table as TCRdb keeps it, with only in-frame sequences that have V and J called. A part of the clones is gone; compared with another copy, unresolved V genes explain less than half, and the rest is unexplained. Clone size and the V and J calls come from that table; the DNA yielded D and trimming. Within this sample are about 120,000 clones, with 80% to 90% of them counted one time only. The ten largest clonotypes hold under 3.5% of the sample.

The sample comes from a study of T cell responses to AZD1222 COVID-19 vaccine (dated by TCRdb to 2020 to 2023). Background on the whole study: Because spike-specific TCR depth and breadth did not differ between the two schedules, AZD1222 recipients who got a second dose at roughly 4 weeks were pooled with those who got a second dose at roughly 12 weeks. A total of approximately 230 trial participants underwent TCR sequencing, of whom roughly 210 received two doses of AZD1222 and around 25 received two doses of the MenACWY control vaccine. Enrollment into the trials was organized by age into subgroups of 18-55, 56-69 and 70-plus years, and those subgroups contained roughly 160, 29 and 62 TCR-sequenced participants, respectively. Broad study findings and their caveats: CD4 TCRs associated with the vaccine covered the entire spike protein, and the dominant responses were in regions 160-218 and 743-854. No day 14 peak-response samples were available, so repertoires were characterized only after the peak T cell response. In the small 56-69-year group, the increase in depth fell short of significance, most likely because of low power. Conclusions about previously exposed vaccinees were limited because only six AZD1222 recipients were SARS-CoV-2 seropositive at baseline. Spike-specific TCR breadth and depth rose significantly after two AZD1222 doses compared with day 0 and with MenACWY recipients. Reportedly, close to half of the unique spike-specific TCRs recognized epitopes lying outside the regions that are mutated in the B.1.351 and B.1.1.7 variants. Most participants were white British and females outnumbered males, and the authors suggested that clonal diversity may have been underestimated.

Here the sequenced sample was peripheral blood, taken on day 0 of AZD1222 vaccination. The sequence is built from TRBV28 and TRBJ1-5, and 7 junction bases match TRBD1. The origin of this receptor is an adult in good health. The CDR3 here reads CASSRGEGAYGNQPQHF. In nucleotide form, the sequence is TGTGCCAGCAGCCGAGGAGAGGGGGCTTATGGCAATCAGCCCCAGCATTTT.